This TCR beta chain was profiled in a study of shared clonotypes between healthy human individuals. The sorted-subset replicate PCRs were given 150 to 250 ng DNA, which is 31,000 or so T cell genomes. Sequencing was performed with immunoSEQ multiplex PCR; in TCRdb, only in-frame clones are kept and a portion is missing. This repertoire shows some 200,000 clones, 66% found once; its top ten account for roughly a tenth. This clone was detected only once. The CDR3 is made up of 14 amino acids. CDR1 and CDR2 (germline): SGHNT, YYREEE (reference sequence). V lost 2 bases and J lost 3; bases outside the gene matches: 3.

This sequence joins TRBV5-4 and TRBJ2-7; 9 positions match TRBD1. The sequence came from a man aged 25-40 years in good health. Sequencing input: memory CD4+ T cells sorted from blood. Subset of the sample: CD45RA-negative fraction. DNA of the CDR3: TGTGCCAGCAGCTTAAGGGACAGGGACTACGAGCAGTACTTC. This sequence encodes CASSLRDRDYEQYF.